This T cell receptor beta chain emerged from a study of response to subunit inactivated influenza vaccine. Findings and limits, study-wide: Authors proposed each seasonal influenza vaccination draws in few new T cells.

TCRdb called the RT-PCR reads again in MiXCR, with one record for every CDR3 protein. The sample has around 530,000 distinct CDR3 sequences, approximately 17% seen once. As to this clonotype: As yet, its antigen is unknown.

Deletions cut 0 bases from V and 4 bases from J, with 10 bases between. The CDR3 is made up of 14 amino acids. Germline V gene lookup returns CDR1 SGHRS and CDR2 YFSETQ. The genes are TRBV5-1 and TRBJ1-2, with D uncertain. The receptor comes from a man aged 45-69 years who received an inactivated influenza vaccine. The specimen was CD4+ T cells sorted from PBMCs, collected less than 30 months after vaccination. The CDR3 loop reads CASSLGAEFYGYTF. CDR3 bases: TGCGCCAGCAGCTTGGGGGCAGAATTCTATGGCTACACCTTC. The entire variable domain, with the rest obtained from reference TRBV5-1 and TRBJ1-2, is as follows: KAGVTQTPRYLIKTRGQQVTLSCSPISGHRSVSWYQQTPGQGLQFLFEYFSETQRNKGNFPGRFSGRQFSNSRSEMNVSTLELGDSALYLCASSLGAEFYGYTFGSGTRLTVV.